A single TCR beta chain is shown here with its context. The antigen is unknown. The V end was cut by 1 base, the J end by 3 bases, with 9 bases between. The CDR3 consists of 14 residues. Germline V gives CDR1 GTSNPN, CDR2 SVGIG (reference sequence). Replicate PCRs for sorted subsets used 200 ng DNA; this equaled 25,000 to 30,000 T cell genomes. The assay was immunoSEQ multiplex PCR, and TCRdb's table has in-frame clones only and misses some. This sample has some 1,400,000 clones; over 95% occur once, and the top ten carry approximately 1.1%. The sample is drawn from a study of shared clonotypes between healthy human individuals. Overall study context: Every donor yielded three CD4 naive, three CD4 memory, two CD8 naive and one CD8 memory plate.

Study outcomes and limitations: Sharing across four donors was highest in naive CD4 (roughly 5%) and lowest in memory CD8 (roughly 0.4%).

The sample taken for sequencing was naive CD4+ T cells sorted from blood. The subset: CD45RA+ positively selected. This chain uses TRBV30 with TRBJ1-4; D is unclear. The TCR was taken from a man younger than 45 in good health. In DNA form, the CDR3 reads TGTGCCTGGAGTGGGCAGGCGTCTAATGAAAAACTGTTTTTT. Translating it yields CAWSGQASNEKLFF. Supplemented by reference TRBV30 and TRBJ1-4, the full variable domain reads SQTIHQWPATLVQPVGSPLSLECTVEGTSNPNLYWYRQAAGRGLQLLFYSVGIGQISSEVPQNLSASRPQDRQFILSSKKLLLSDSGFYLCAWSGQASNEKLFFGSGTQLSVL.